Shown below are 3 T cell receptor beta chains from a single sample sequenced in a study of blood T cell repertoires in COVID-19. The method was immunoSEQ multiplex PCR; TCRdb's version includes in-frame clones alone and lacks a portion of them. The sample has 35,000 to 45,000 clones; 75% to 80% are singletons. Sequencing was performed on peripheral blood. The receptors derive from a woman aged 70-85 years with acute or convalescent COVID-19.

The CDR3 DNA sequence: TGTGCCAGCCAGAGGACATCCACCATGAACACTGAAGCTTTCTTT. Translating it yields CASQRTSTMNTEAFF. The chain employs TRBV2 and TRBJ1-1; D possibly corresponds to TRBD1 (5 bases). V gave up 8 bases and J gave up 0 bases, with 16 bases separating them. Germline CDR1 and CDR2: SNHLY and FYNNEI. This CDR3 is 15 amino acids long.

J is TRBJ2-7 and V is TRBV12-3 or TRBV12-4, with D tentatively TRBD2 (5 bases). The CDR3 extends over 11 amino acids. With 4 bases removed from V and 6 bases from J, the gap between germline ends came to 7 bases. In nucleotides, the CDR3 is TGTGCCAGCAGTTCGGGGTCCGAGCAGTACTTC. It codes for CASSSGSEQYF.

This clone came up once. The genes are TRBV12-5 and TRBJ2-3; D is possibly TRBD2 (6 bases). The CDR3 consists of 17 residues. Looked up from germline, CDR1 is LGHNT and CDR2 is FRNRAP. Trimming left V 2 bases short and J 0 bases short, with 15 bases between. CDR3 protein: CASGLYRDSASTDTQYF. In DNA form, the CDR3 reads TGTGCTAGTGGTTTGTACCGGGACTCTGCTAGCACAGATACGCAGTATTTT. Full variable domain (remainder filled in from reference TRBV12-5 and TRBJ2-3): DARVTQTPRHKVTEMGQEVTMRCQPILGHNTVFWYRQTMMQGLELLAYFRNRAPLDDSGMPKDRFSAEMPDATLATLKIQPSEPRDSAVYFCASGLYRDSASTDTQYFGPGTRLTVL.